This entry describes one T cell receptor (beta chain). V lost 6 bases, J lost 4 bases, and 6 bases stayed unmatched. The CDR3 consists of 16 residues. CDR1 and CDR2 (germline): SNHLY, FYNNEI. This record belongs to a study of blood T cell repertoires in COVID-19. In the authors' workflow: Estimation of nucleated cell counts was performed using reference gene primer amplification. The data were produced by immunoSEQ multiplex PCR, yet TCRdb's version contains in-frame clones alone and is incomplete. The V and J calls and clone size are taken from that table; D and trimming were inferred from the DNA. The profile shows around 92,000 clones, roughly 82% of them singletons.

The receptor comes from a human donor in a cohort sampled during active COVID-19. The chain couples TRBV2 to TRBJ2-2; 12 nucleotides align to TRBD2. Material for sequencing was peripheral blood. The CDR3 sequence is CASRELAGGITGELFF. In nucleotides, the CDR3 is TGTGCCAGCAGGGAACTAGCGGGGGGTATCACCGGGGAGCTGTTTTTT.